This T cell receptor (beta chain) was observed in a study of identical twins. A note on this clonotype: The antigen is undetermined.

A universal primer site was added by template switching, and unique molecular identifiers were carried by the cDNA. Each CDR3 protein gets one entry after TCRdb re-called the 5' RACE reads with MiXCR. This sample has fewer than 500,000 distinct CDR3 sequences, with 14% found just once. Study-level findings and limits: Insertion counts were lower in abundant cord blood beta clonotypes, a trend that memory repertoires did not show. Modelling approaches yielded underestimates of out-of-frame TCR alpha sharing between monozygotic twins. Cross-sectional statistical analysis, not tracking of the same donors, underpinned the conclusions.

Trimming removed 3 bases at V and 9 bases at J, with 18 bases between. The V gene's germline CDR1 is MDHEN and CDR2 SYDVKM. The CDR3 consists of 15 residues. The data were also submitted as part of a second study, on yellow fever vaccine responses in identical twins.

Input material: CD4+ T cells sorted from blood. The rearrangement uses TRBV28 and TRBJ1-5; a weak D match, TRBD1 (6 bases). The clonotype originates from a woman aged 18 to 35 in good health. In DNA, the CDR3 is TGTGCCAGCAGTTTGCGCAGGGGCCACCCGGGGCCCCAGCATTTT. This encodes CASSLRRGHPGPQHF.